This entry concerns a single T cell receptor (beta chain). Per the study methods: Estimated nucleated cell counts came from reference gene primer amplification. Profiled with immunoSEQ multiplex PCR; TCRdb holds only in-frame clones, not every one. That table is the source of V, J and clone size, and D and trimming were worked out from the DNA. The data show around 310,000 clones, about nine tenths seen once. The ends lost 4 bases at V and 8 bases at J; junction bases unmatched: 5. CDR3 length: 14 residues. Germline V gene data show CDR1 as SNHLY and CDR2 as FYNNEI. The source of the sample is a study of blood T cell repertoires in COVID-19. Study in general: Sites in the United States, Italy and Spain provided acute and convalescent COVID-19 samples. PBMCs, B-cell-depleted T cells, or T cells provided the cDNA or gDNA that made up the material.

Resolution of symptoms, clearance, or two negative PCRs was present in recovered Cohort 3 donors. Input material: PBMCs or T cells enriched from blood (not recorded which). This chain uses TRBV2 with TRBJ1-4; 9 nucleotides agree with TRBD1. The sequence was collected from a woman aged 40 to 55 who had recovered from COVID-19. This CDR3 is CASSGDREVEKLFF. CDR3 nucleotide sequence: TGTGCCAGCAGTGGGGACAGGGAGGTCGAAAAACTGTTTTTT.